This T cell receptor (beta chain) was sequenced during a study of cytomegalovirus exposure and HLA in healthy donors. Study overall: A prior analysis found 117 million unique TCR beta sequences from 170 million or so T cells.

PCR was performed using 60 Vbeta and 13 Jbeta primers. Assay used: immunoSEQ multiplex PCR; TCRdb lists only in-frame clones, some missing. Of about 140,000 clones in the sample, about two thirds are singletons; the top ten hold under 5.5%. Study results and limitations: Some V segments (TRBV6-2 and TRBV6-3 among them) were excluded as indistinguishable.

This clone was found once. As yet, its antigen is unknown. Whereas donors were nominally healthy upon sampling, unrecorded immune exposures were probable. Germline CDR1 reads MDHEN; CDR2 reads SYDVKM. The ends were cut back, 5 bases at V and 2 bases at J, with 12 bases in the middle. The length of the CDR3 is 14 residues. This chain connects TRBV28 to TRBJ1-2, with a tentative D call TRBD1 (6 bases). Sequences were obtained from PBMCs. This sequence originates from a man aged 50 to 59 in good health and CMV-seropositive. CDR3 residues: CASSISTGNYGYTF. Written as DNA, the CDR3 is TGTGCCAGCAGTATTAGTACAGGGAACTATGGCTACACCTTC.